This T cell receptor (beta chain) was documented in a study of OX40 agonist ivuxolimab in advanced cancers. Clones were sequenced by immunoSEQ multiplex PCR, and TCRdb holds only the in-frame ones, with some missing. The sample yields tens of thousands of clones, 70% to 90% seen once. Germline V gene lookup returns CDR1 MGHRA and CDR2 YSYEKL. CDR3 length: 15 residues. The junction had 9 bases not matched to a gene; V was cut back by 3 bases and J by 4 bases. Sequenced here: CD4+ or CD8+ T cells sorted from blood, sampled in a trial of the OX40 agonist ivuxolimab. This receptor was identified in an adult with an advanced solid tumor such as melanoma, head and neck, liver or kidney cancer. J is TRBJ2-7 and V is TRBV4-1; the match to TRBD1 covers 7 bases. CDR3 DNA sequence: TGCGCCAGCAGCCAGCGCAGAGACAGGGTGTACGAGCAGTACTTC. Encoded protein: CASSQRRDRVYEQYF.